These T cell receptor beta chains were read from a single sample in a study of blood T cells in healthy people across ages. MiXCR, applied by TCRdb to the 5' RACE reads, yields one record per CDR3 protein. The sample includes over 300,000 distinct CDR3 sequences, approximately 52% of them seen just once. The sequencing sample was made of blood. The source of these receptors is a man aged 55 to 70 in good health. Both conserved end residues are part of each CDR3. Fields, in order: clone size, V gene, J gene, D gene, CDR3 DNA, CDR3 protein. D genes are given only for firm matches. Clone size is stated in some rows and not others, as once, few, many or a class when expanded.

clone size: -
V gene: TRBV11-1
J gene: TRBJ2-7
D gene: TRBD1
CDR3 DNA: TGTGCCAGCAGCTTCGACAGGGGCACTCACGAGCAGTACTTC
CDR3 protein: CASSFDRGTHEQYF

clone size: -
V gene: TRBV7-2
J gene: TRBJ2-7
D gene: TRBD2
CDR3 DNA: TGTGCCAGCAGCCGCGAACTAGCGGTTAGCTCCTACGAGCAGTACTTC
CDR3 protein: CASSRELAVSSYEQYF

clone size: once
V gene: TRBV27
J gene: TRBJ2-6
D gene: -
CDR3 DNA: TGTGCCAGCAGTCCCCGTGTTACAGGGTACTCTGGGGCCAACGTCCTGACTTTC
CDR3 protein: CASSPRVTGYSGANVLTF

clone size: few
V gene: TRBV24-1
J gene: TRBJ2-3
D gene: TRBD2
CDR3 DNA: TGTGCCACCAGTGATCGGGGGGGCCGGACAGATACGCAGTATTTT
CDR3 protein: CATSDRGGRTDTQYF

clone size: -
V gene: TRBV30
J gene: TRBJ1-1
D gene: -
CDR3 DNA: TGTGCCTGGGAGGGGACCGACGCTATGAACACTGAAGCTTTCTTT
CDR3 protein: CAWEGTDAMNTEAFF

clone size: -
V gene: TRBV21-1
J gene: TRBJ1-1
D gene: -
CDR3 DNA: TGTGCCAGCAGCGCCTTGGGTGACACTGAAGCTTTCTTT
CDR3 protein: CASSALGDTEAFF

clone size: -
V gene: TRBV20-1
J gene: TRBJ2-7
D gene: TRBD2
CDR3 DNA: TGCAGTGCCGATCAGCGGGGACTCCCCTACGAGCAGTACTTC
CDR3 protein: CSADQRGLPYEQYF

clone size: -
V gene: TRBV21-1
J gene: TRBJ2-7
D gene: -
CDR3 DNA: TGTGCCAGCAGCAAAACGCTCCGGACAGACTCCTACGAGCAGTACTTC
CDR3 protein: CASSKTLRTDSYEQYF

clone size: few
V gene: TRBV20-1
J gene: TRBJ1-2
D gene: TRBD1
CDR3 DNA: TGCAGTGCTACCCGACAGGGAAAAGAGTATGGCTACACCTTC
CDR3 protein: CSATRQGKEYGYTF

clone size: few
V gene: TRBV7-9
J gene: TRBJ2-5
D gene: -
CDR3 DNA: TGTGCCAGCAGCTCAAACTCGGGACTTCATGGGTACCAAGAGACCCAGTACTTC
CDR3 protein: CASSSNSGLHGYQETQYF

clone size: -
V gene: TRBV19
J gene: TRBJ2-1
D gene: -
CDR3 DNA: TGTGCCAGTAGGCCTGTGGGGTCCCTTCGGCAGTTCTTC
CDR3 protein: CASRPVGSLRQFF

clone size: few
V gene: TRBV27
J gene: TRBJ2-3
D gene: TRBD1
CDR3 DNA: TGTGCCAGCAGTTGGGACAGAACAGATACGCAGTATTTT
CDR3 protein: CASSWDRTDTQYF

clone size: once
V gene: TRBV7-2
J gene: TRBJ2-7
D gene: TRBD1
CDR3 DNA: TGTGCCAGCAGCCCTTCCGGGACAGGGATGTACGAGCAGTACTTC
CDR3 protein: CASSPSGTGMYEQYF

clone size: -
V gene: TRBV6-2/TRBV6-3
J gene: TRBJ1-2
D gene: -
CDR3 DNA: TGTGCCAGCAGTTTCCAGGGGACCAATAACTATGGCTACACCTTC
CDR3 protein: CASSFQGTNNYGYTF

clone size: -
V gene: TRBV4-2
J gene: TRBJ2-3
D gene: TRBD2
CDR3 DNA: TGTGCCAGCAGCCAGCAAACTAGCGGGTTAAGCACAGATACGCAGTATTTT
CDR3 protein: CASSQQTSGLSTDTQYF

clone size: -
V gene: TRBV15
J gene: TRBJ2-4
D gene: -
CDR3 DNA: TGTGCCACCAGCAGAGATGACCGGGGGCATATCGACATTCAGTACTTC
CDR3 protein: CATSRDDRGHIDIQYF

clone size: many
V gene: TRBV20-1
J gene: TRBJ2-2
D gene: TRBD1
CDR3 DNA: TGCAGTGCTCGACAGGGAACTATCGGGGAGCTGTTTTTT
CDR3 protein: CSARQGTIGELFF

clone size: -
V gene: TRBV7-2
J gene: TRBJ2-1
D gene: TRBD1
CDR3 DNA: TGTGCCAGCAGCTCCCGGACAGGGGTTGGGGACCAAGAGACCCAGTTCTTC
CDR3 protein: CASSSRTGVGDQETQFF

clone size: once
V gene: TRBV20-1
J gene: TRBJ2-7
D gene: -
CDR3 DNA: TGCAGTGCTAGACAAACCTACGAGCAGTACTTC
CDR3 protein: CSARQTYEQYF

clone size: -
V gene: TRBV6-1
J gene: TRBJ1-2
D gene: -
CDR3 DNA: TGTGCCAGCAGTGAAGCGAGACAGAGCTATGGCTACACCTTC
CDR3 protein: CASSEARQSYGYTF

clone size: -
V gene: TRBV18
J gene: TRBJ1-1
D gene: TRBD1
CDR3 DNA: TGTGCCAGCTCCCGGGACAGACCCTCGAACACTGAAGCTTTCTTT
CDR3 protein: CASSRDRPSNTEAFF

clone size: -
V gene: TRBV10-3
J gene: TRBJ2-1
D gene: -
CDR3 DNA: TGTGCCATCAGTGGGGGGTCCAATGAGCAGTTCTTC
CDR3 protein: CAISGGSNEQFF

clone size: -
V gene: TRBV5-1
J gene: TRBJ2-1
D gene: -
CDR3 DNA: TGCGCCAGCAGCTTGGCACGTAGCCCCTACTATGAGCAGTTCTTC
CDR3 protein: CASSLARSPYYEQFF

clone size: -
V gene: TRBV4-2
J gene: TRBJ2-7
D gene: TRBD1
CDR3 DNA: TGTGCCAGTAACCGACCCGGGACAGGGACCTACGAGCAGTACTTC
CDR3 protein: CASNRPGTGTYEQYF

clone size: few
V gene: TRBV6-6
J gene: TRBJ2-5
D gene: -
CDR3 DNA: TGTGCCAGCAGTAAGGGGGGAGAGACCCAGTACTTC
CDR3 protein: CASSKGGETQYF

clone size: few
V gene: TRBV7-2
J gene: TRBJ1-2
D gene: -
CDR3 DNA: TGTGCCAGCAGCTTAGGGGCAGGGAGGGATGGCTACACCTTC
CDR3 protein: CASSLGAGRDGYTF

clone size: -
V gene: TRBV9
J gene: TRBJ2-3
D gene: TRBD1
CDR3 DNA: TGTGCCAGCAGCGTAGTAGGGGACAGAGATACGCAGTATTTT
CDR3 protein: CASSVVGDRDTQYF

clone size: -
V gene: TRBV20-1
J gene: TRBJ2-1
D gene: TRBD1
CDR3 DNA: TGCAGTGCGACGGAGGACAGGGGGCTAGGTTATGAGCAGTTCTTC
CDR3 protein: CSATEDRGLGYEQFF

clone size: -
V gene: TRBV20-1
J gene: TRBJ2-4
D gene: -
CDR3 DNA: TGCAGTGCTAGAGATGTAGTGTCGTCCAAAAACATTCAGTACTTC
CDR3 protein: CSARDVVSSKNIQYF

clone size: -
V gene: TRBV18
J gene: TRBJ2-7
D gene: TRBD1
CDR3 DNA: TGTGCCAGCTCACCCGACAGGGTGAGCTACGAGCAGTACTTC
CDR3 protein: CASSPDRVSYEQYF

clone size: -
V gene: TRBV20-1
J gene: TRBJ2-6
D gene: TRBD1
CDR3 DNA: TGCAGTGCTCAAAGGGGACAGGGGGCGGCTGGGGCCAACGTCCTGACTTTC
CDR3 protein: CSAQRGQGAAGANVLTF

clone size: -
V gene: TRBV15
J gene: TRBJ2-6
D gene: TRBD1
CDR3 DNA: TGTGCCACCAGCAGAGAGGGGGGACAGGTGCCCTCTGGGGCCAACGTCCCGACTTTC
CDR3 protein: CATSREGGQVPSGANVPTF

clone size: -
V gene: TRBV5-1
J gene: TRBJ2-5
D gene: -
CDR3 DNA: TGCGCCAGCAGTTATGACAGAATCCAAGAGACCCAGTACTTC
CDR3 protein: CASSYDRIQETQYF

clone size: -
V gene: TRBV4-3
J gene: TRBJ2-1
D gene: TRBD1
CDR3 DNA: TGCGCCAGCAGCCAAGGCGGACAGGGGGCCAATGAGCAGTTCTTC
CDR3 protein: CASSQGGQGANEQFF

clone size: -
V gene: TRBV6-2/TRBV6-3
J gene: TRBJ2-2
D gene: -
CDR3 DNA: TGTGCCAGTTTGGACGGAGGGCCCGGGGAGCTGTTTTTT
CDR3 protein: CASLDGGPGELFF

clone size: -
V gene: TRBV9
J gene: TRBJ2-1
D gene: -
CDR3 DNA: TGTGCCAGCAGTCCTTGGGGAGGAGGCAATGAGCAGTTCTTC
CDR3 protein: CASSPWGGGNEQFF

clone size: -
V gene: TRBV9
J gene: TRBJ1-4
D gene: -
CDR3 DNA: TGTGCCAGCAGCTCTAGCTGGGGTAATGAAAAACTGTTTTTT
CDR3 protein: CASSSSWGNEKLFF

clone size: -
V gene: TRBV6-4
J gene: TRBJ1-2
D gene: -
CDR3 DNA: TGTGCCAGCAGTGACGGGCCCTGGACGGGTGGCTACACCTTC
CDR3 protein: CASSDGPWTGGYTF

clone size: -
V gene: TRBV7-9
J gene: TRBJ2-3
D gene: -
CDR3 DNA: TGTGCCAGCAGCTTGGGGTCCCACCTAAGCACAGATACGCAGTATTTT
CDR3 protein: CASSLGSHLSTDTQYF

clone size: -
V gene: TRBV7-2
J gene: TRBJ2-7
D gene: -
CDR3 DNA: TGTGCCAGCAGCCGGGGCGTAGGACAAACCTACGAGCAGTACTTC
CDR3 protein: CASSRGVGQTYEQYF

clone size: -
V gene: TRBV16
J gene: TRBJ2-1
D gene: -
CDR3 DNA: TGTGCCAGCAGCCCCGACCACAATGAGCAGTTCTTC
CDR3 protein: CASSPDHNEQFF

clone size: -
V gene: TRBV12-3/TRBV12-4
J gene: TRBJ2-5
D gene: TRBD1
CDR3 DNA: TGTGCCAGCAGTTTGGGGGACAGGGGGTTTCAAGAGACCCAGTACTTC
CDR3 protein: CASSLGDRGFQETQYF

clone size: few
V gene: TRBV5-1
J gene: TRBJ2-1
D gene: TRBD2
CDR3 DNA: TGCGCCAGCAGCTTGGCCACTAGCGGGGGGGCAGGGGAGCAGTTCTTC
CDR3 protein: CASSLATSGGAGEQFF

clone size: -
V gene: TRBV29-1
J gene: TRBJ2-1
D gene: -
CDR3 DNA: TGCAGCGTCCTCCGTAGTGGGGCCTACCACAATGAGCAGTTCTTC
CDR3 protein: CSVLRSGAYHNEQFF